This T cell receptor (beta chain) originates from a study of cytomegalovirus exposure and HLA in healthy donors (dated by TCRdb to the late 2010s). With regard to the full study: In an earlier analysis of around 540 of the donors, 250 to 350 Gb of sequence data and 100 million or so unique TCR beta sequences from roughly 190 million T cells were reported. Approximately 330 gigabases of sequencing data and around 90 million unique TCR sequences made up an early release that covered approximately 700 HLA-typed donors. Among the approximately 400 genotyped donors, under 90% belonged to the genetic ancestry cluster associated with self-reported Caucasian donors. The study was designed to test whether signatures of past pathogen exposure could be identified by cataloging public T cell receptors. The study used immunosequencing to profile the T cell repertoires of 666 subjects and linked those repertoires to cytomegalovirus serostatus. Along with the 666-subject first cohort, a separate validation cohort of over a hundred different subjects was used. High-throughput TCR immunosequencing, statistical association of individual TCRs with disease status, and machine learning were combined to predict cytomegalovirus infection status. A later analysis re-examined previously published TCR beta repertoires from roughly 720 donors and added high-resolution HLA genotyping to investigate patterns of TCR occurrence. Rather than using new phenotypic data, the later analysis identified candidate immune exposures from TCR beta sequences and from how often those sequences occurred across donors. To decide whether each TCR beta V gene segment behaved as functional or pseudogenic, an earlier analysis of approximately 600 of the donors relied on high-throughput TCR beta sequencing. Donor age, sex, ethnicity and CMV serostatus were compiled together with the repertoire data. A later genetic analysis used genome-wide SNP genotypes for about 55% of the 666 donors, treating that subset as a discovery cohort. All discovery cohort repertoires had been generated using a single sequencing platform. HLA typing included class I and class II loci at four-digit resolution. The number of typed donors differed by locus: roughly 629-640 for A, B, C, DRB1 and DQB1; roughly 510 for DQA1; approximately 600 for DPA1; and roughly 470 for DPB1. A handful of DR-DQ haplotypes were handled as single units for association and clustering because linkage in the cohort was strong. Across some 400 genotyped donors of the cohort, an average of roughly 250,000 unique TCR beta nucleotide sequences per donor were sequenced, and roughly 17% of those sequences were non-productive. Study-wide findings and limitations: A further reported finding was that TCR beta sequences accurately predicted the HLA-A and HLA-B alleles for most subjects in the first cohort. Linkage disequilibrium might explain the correlated functional status among segregating V segments, but an unknown experimental factor could not be ruled out. A group of highly shared sequence variants was considered likely to be a technical artifact of the sequencing pipeline. A later genetic analysis associated a missense DCLRE1C variant with V-gene and J-gene trimming of TCR beta chains, and an independent cohort replicated the association. A later analysis found that HLA-associated TCR beta chains were more clonally expanded and had lower generation probabilities than equally common non-associated chains. According to a later analysis, most CMV-associated TCR beta chains appeared to be HLA-restricted, and the HLA associations seemed to be driven largely by CMV exposure. The authors suggested that the approach could potentially be extended to other disease states and immunological phenotypes. Specific HLA alleles were associated with 15,000 to 20,000 TCR beta sequences at a false discovery rate of 0.05 in a later analysis. CMV serostatus was the only immune exposure information available for the cohort. The cohort was sequenced for TCR beta chains only, and without alpha or paired-chain data the features that could be detected were limited. Cytomegalovirus status was reported to be diagnosed by the classifier with high specificity and sensitivity in both the original and validation cohorts. Strong co-occurrence of HLA alleles, especially DR and DQ, made assigning TCR associations to individual alleles difficult. In a later analysis, the rate of TCR association differed among HLA loci, with DRB1 alleles having the most associated TCRs and HLA-C alleles having the fewest. About 15 rarely observed V segments, including chromosome 9 orphons, were excluded from the earlier analysis of about 500 of the donors because counts were too low. In an earlier analysis of some 540 of the donors, most TCR beta V segments appeared in productive rearrangements about 87% or about 30% of the time, broadly matching IMGT annotations. Because the 87-base-pair reads could not distinguish some IMGT-functional V segments, including TRBV6-2 and TRBV6-3, those segments were excluded. Across donors, most TCR sequences were observed very rarely, whereas some public TCRs were present in many individuals. A total of roughly 160 TCR beta chains were listed by the study as associated with cytomegalovirus. In vitro tests confirmed that a few of the cytomegalovirus-associated TCR beta chains recognize cytomegalovirus antigens. The presence/absence analyses assumed that sequencing depth was roughly uniform across donors, and that assumption may not be true. HLA typing was unavailable for some donors at each locus, so association tests used only the typed subset. Several of the top co-occurrence clusters appeared to be linked to parvovirus B19, influenza, CMV and Epstein-Barr virus, according to a later analysis. In a later genetic analysis, fewer N-insertions in productive TCRs were reported among donors in an Asian-associated ancestry cluster than the approximately 630-donor mean.

Libraries came from the immunoSEQ multiplex PCR assay. For the multiplex PCR, a mixture combining 60 forward primers for TCR Vbeta segments and 13 reverse primers for TCR Jbeta segments was used. The CDR3 region of rearranged TCR beta genes was amplified from genomic DNA by a multiplex PCR assay. Amplified TCR beta libraries were sequenced as 87-base-pair reads on the Illumina HiSeq System. In the original analysis: Across the roughly 670 repertoires, a later analysis counted roughly 84 million unique TCR beta chains, about 10 million of which were shared by at least two donors. Raw reads were error-corrected and collapsed into unique sequences with a nearest-neighbor algorithm that merged closely related sequences to remove PCR and sequencing errors. V, D and J gene segments were assigned by aligning CDR3 sequences to IMGT reference sequences. Each retained sequence needed at least a six-nucleotide match to both a V gene segment and a J gene segment. A rearrangement counted as productive if the CDR3 had no stop codons and remained in frame with V and J, and every other rearrangement counted as non-productive. Following IMGT convention, CDR3 was defined as the stretch from the second conserved V-encoded cysteine up to the conserved J-encoded phenylalanine. Sequences without an unambiguous match to a single V gene segment were excluded from the earlier analysis of about 600 of the donors. In an earlier analysis of 450 to 700 of the donors, V segments were called functional above 56.7% productive rearrangements and were called segregating when the between-donor standard deviation exceeded 5%. A statistical classification framework was developed to diagnose cytomegalovirus status using the catalog of TCR beta chain sequences. V and J gene assignment, in a later analysis, came from comparing TCR nucleotide sequences with IMGT/GENE-DB human TR gene sequences. The TCRdist pipeline was used in a later analysis to assign CDR3 sequences and most-parsimonious VDJ recombination scenarios. In a later analysis, every TCR beta chain was defined by the combination of its CDR3 amino acid sequence and its V-gene family, and reads without a unique V-gene family were dropped. As a way to deal with suspected cross-contamination and a sequencing artifact, a later analysis dropped 450 to 600 nucleotide sequences that were highly shared and had low generation probability. In a later analysis, a clonal expansion index was calculated for each public chain from normalized within-repertoire ranks of inferred template counts. A later analysis computed generation probabilities with a VDJ recombination model fitted to out-of-frame rearrangements, and checked the results against IGoR. In a later analysis, hypergeometric tests were used to score TCR-TCR, TCR-HLA and TCR-CMV co-occurrence, with a repertoire-size bias correction applied to TCR pairs. To estimate false discovery rates, a later analysis permuted the HLA or CMV assignments 20 times. In a later analysis, co-occurring TCRs were grouped using DBSCAN, and TCRdist sequence similarity was added for clustering within HLA-allele-positive subsets. For co-occurrence clustering, repertoires with fewer than 30,000 or more than 120,000 public chains were excluded, along with five repertoires with anomalous nucleotide sharing. As stored in TCRdb, this immuneACCESS dataset retains in-frame rearrangements with V and J assigned. A fraction of the clones does not appear; measured against another copy, unresolved V genes explain less than half of the discrepancy, and the remainder lacks a known reason. That table is the source of V, J and clone size, and D and trimming were worked out from the DNA. For this sample there are about 140,000 clones; about 77% appear just once. Approximately 4% of the sample is taken by the ten largest.

For CDR1 and CDR2, the germline V gene (reference sequence) lists SGHNT and YYREEE. The CDR3 covers 14 residues, taking in both the cysteine and the phenylalanine. The DNA shown is the 42-base CDR3, in frame from base 1. The cohort comprised 550 to 700 healthy bone marrow donors. At the time of sampling, every cohort member was nominally healthy, though immune exposures that went unrecorded were likely present. The donor tested CMV seronegative, placing the donor among the roughly 350 seronegative members of the cohort. A peripheral blood sample was provided by each donor, and peripheral blood mononuclear cells were used for TCR beta sequencing. The Qiagen DNeasy Blood Extraction Kit was used to extract genomic DNA from the blood cell samples. Turning to this clone: The clone's antigen remains unknown. Nothing much larger sits one base from this clone, and base qualities are not available.

This sequence was found in a male donor in good health and CMV-seronegative. Sequences were obtained from PBMCs. Recombination connected TRBV5-4 to TRBJ2-5; tentative D gene TRBD2, with 5 bases matching. The J call may be mistaken, given a closer DNA end match to TRBJ2-7. CDR3 protein: CASSPAGPSYEQYF. The DNA is TGTGCCAGCAGCCCGGCGGGCCCCTCCTACGAGCAGTACTTC.